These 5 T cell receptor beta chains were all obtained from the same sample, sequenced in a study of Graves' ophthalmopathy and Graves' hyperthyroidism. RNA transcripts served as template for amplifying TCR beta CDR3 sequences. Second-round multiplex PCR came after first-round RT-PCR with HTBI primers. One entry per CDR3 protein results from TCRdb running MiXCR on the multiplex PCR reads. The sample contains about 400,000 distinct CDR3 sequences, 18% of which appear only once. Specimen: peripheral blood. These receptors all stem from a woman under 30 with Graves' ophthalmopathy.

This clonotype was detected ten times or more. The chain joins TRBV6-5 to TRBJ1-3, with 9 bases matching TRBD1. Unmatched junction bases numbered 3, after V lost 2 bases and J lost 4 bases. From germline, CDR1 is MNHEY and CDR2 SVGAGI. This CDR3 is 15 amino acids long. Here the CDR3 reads CASSYGTGNGNTIYF. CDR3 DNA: TGTGCCAGCAGTTACGGGACAGGGAACGGAAACACCATATATTTT.

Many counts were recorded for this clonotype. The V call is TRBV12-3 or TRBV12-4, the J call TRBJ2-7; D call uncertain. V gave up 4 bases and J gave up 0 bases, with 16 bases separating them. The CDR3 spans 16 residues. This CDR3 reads CASSSTGRTGSYEQYF. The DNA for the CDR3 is TGTGCCAGCAGTTCCACCGGTCGGACGGGCTCCTACGAGCAGTACTTC.

CDR3 nucleotide sequence: TGTGCCACCAGTGATTGGGTCCGGGACAGGGTAGACGGGGCTAGGCAGCCCCAGCATTTT. This encodes CATSDWVRDRVDGARQPQHF. The chain couples TRBV24-1 to TRBJ1-5; 9 bases are shared with TRBD1. Germline CDR1 and CDR2: KGHDR and SFDVKD. Trimming took 2 bases from V and 7 from J; bases not matched to a gene: 20. The CDR3 covers 20 residues.

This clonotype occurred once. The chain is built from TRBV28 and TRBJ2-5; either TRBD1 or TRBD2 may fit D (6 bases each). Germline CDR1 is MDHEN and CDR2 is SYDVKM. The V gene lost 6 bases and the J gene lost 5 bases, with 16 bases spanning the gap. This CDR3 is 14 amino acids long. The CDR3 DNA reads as TGTGCCAGCAGGATGGGCGGGACACACGAGACCCAGTACTTC. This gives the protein CASRMGGTHETQYF.

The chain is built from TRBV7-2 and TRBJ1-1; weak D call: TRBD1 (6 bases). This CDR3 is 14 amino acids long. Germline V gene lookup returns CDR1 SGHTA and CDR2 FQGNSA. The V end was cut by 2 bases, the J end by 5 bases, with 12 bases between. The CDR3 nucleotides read TGTGCCAGCAGCTTAAGAACAGGGTTGACTGAAGCTTTCTTT. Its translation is CASSLRTGLTEAFF.